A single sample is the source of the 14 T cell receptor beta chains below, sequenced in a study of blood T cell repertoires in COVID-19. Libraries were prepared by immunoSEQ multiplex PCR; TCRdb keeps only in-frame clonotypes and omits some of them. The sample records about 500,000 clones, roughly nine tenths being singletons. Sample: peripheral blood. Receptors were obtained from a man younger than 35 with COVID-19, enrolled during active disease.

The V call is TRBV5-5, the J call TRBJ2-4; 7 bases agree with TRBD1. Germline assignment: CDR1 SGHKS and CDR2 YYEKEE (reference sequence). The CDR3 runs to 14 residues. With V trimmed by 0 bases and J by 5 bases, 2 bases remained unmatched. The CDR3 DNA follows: TGTGCCAGCAGCTTGGGACAGGGCGAAAACATTCAGTACTTC. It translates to CASSLGQGENIQYF. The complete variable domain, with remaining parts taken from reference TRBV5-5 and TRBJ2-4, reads DAGVTQSPTHLIKTRGQQVTLRCSPISGHKSVSWYQQVLGQGPQFIFQYYEKEERGRGNFPDRFSARQFPNYSSELNVNALLLGDSALYLCASSLGQGENIQYFGAGTRLSVL.

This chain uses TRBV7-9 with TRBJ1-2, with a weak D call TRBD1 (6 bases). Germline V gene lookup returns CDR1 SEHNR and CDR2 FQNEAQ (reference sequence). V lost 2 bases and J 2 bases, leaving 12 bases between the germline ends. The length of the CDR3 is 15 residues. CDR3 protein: CASSLMDSLNYGYTF. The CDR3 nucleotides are TGTGCCAGCAGCTTAATGGACAGCCTAAACTATGGCTACACCTTC.

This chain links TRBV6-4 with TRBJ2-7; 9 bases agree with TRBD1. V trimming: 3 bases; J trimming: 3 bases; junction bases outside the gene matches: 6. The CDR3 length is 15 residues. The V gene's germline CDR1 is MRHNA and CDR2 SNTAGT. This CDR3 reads CASSEKRGQGYEQYF. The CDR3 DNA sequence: TGTGCCAGCAGTGAAAAAAGGGGACAGGGCTACGAGCAGTACTTC.

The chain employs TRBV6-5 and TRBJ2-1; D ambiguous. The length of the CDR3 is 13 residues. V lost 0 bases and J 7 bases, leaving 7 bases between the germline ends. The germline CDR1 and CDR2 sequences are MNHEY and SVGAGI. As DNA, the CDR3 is TGTGCCAGCAGTTACTCGTGGGCAAATGAGCAGTTCTTC. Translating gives CASSYSWANEQFF.

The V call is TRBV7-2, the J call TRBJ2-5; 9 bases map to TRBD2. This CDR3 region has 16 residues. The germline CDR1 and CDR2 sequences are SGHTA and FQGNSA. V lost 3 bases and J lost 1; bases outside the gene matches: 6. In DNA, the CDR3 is TGTGCCAGCAGCTTCCGAAGCGGGAGGATCCAAGAGACCCAGTACTTC. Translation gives CASSFRSGRIQETQYF.

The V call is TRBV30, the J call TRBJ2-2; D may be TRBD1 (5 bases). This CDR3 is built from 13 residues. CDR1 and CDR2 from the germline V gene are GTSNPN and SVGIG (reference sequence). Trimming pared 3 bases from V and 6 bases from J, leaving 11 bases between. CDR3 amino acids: CAWRGQGAGELFF. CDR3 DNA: TGTGCCTGGAGAGGCCAGGGCGCCGGGGAGCTGTTTTTT.

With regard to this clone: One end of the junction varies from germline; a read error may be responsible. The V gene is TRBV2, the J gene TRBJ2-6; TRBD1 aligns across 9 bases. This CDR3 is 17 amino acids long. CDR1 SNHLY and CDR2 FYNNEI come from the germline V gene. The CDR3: CASTGDRASSGANVLTF. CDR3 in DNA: TGTGCGAGCACCGGGGACAGGGCTTCATCAGGGGCCAACGTCCTGACTTTC.

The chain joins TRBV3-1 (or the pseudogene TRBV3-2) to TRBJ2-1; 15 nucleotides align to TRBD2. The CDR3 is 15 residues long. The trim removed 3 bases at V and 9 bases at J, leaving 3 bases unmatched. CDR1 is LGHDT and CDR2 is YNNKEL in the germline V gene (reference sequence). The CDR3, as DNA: TGTGCCAGCAGCCAGGGACTAGCGGGGGGTGGTGAGCAGTTCTTC. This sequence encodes CASSQGLAGGGEQFF.

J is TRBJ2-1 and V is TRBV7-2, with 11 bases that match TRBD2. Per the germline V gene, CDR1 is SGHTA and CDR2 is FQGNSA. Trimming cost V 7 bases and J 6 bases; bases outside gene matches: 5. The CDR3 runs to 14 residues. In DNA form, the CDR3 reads TGTGCCAGCACGAGTAGCGGGAGGGGCAATGAGCAGTTCTTC. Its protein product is CASTSSGRGNEQFF.

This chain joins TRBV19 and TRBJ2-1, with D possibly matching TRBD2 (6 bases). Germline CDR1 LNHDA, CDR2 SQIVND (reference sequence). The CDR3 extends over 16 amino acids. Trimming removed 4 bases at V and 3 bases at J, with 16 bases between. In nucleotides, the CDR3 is TGTGCCAGTAGTAGATTCGGGGAGGTGGACTACAATGAGCAGTTCTTC. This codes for CASSRFGEVDYNEQFF.

CDR3 loop: CASSPTPNYGYTF. CDR3 sequence (DNA): TGTGCCAGCAGTCCAACACCTAACTATGGCTACACCTTC. The J gene is TRBJ1-2, the V gene TRBV27; D gene ambiguous. CDR1 is MNHEY and CDR2 is SMNVEV in the germline V gene (reference sequence). Between the trimmed V and J ends, which lost 5 bases and 0 bases, there was a span of 7 bases. This CDR3 has 13 residues.

CDR3 DNA: TGCAGCGTGACAGAAAAAGAGACCCAGTACTTC. This codes for CSVTEKETQYF. The chain employs TRBV29-1 and TRBJ2-5; tentative D call: TRBD1 (5 bases). Germline V gene data show CDR1 as SQVTM and CDR2 as ANQGSEA. The ends were cut back, 6 bases at V and 3 bases at J, with 8 bases in the middle. The CDR3 contains 11 residues.

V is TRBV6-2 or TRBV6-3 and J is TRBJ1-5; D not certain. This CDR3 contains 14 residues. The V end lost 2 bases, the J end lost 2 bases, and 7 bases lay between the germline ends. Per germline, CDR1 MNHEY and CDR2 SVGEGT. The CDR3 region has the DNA TGTGCCAGCAGTTACACCCGGGGCAATCAGCCCCAGCATTTT. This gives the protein CASSYTRGNQPQHF.

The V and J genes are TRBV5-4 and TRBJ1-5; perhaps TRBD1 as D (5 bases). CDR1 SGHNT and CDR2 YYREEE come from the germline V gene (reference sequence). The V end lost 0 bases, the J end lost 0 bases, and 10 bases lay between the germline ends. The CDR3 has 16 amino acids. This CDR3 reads CASSLGQSRSNQPQHF. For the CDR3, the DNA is TGTGCCAGCAGCTTGGGACAGTCCCGTAGCAATCAGCCCCAGCATTTT.